This T cell receptor beta chain was obtained from a study of early T cells in non-severe SARS-CoV-2 infection. Study details: Bulk RNA taken from unsorted whole blood was sequenced, leaving chains unpaired. Findings and caveats of the study: Matching with VDJdb favored anti-spike CD8 responses (missing private and CD4 specificities).

This clonotype was observed at least ten times. Its antigen is as yet unknown. The germline V and J ends were trimmed by 3 bases and 1 base, with 4 bases remaining between them. The length of the CDR3 is 13 residues. Unique molecular identifiers (one per individual cDNA molecule) were attached. In TCRdb, the 5' RACE reads were re-called with MiXCR into one record per CDR3 protein. Of some 38,000 distinct CDR3 sequences listed, roughly 4.5% are singletons. Source material: whole blood. The clonotype was recovered from an adult who was a healthcare worker with PCR-confirmed SARS-CoV-2 infection or an uninfected control (not recorded which). This chain uses TRBV12-3 or TRBV12-4 with TRBJ2-4; D not resolved. CDR3: CASSLGAKNIQYF. CDR3 DNA sequence: TGTGCCAGCAGTTTGGGGGCCAAAAACATTCAGTACTTC.